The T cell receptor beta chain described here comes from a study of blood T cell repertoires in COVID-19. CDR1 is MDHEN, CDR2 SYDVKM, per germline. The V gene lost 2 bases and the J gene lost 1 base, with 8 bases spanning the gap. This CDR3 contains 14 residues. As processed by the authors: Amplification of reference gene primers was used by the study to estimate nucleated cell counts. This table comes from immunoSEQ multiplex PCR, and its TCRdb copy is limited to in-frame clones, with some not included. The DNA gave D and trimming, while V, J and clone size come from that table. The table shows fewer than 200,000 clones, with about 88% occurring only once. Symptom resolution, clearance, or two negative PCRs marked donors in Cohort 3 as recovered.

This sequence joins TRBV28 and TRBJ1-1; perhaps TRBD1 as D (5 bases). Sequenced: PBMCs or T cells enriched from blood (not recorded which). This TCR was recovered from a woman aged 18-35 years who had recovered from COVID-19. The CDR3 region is CASSLSQGNTEAFF. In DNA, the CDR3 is TGTGCCAGCAGTTTAAGTCAGGGGAACACTGAAGCTTTCTTT.